Listed below are T cell receptor beta chains from one sample, sequenced in a study of blood T cell repertoires in COVID-19. Profiling relied on immunoSEQ multiplex PCR, and the TCRdb table lists in-frame clones only, not all of them. The data show approximately 200,000 clones, 80% to 90% seen once. The sample consisted of PBMCs or T cells enriched from blood (not recorded which). These receptors all come from a woman younger than 35 in a cohort exposed to, infected with or recovered from COVID-19 (not recorded which). CDR3s include the opening cysteine and the closing phenylalanine or tryptophan. A D gene is named only where the DNA matches it firmly. Not every row has a clone size; where given, it reads once, few, many or a size class.

v_call,d_call,clone_size,j_call,cdr3_aa,cdr3_nt
TRBV4-1,TRBD1,-,TRBJ2-3,CASSQAGTGATTDTQYF,TGCGCCAGCAGCCAAGCTGGGACAGGGGCGACCACAGATACGCAGTATTTT
TRBV4-1,-,-,TRBJ2-7,CASSQKDSSYEQYF,TGCGCCAGCAGCCAAAAGGACAGCTCCTACGAGCAGTACTTC
TRBV5-1,-,-,TRBJ1-1,CASSLAKEALFSTEAFF,TGCGCCAGCAGCTTGGCCAAGGAGGCCCTCTTCTCCACTGAAGCTTTCTTT
TRBV4-1,TRBD2,-,TRBJ2-7,CASSQALAGDEQYF,TGCGCCAGCAGCCAAGCACTAGCGGGAGATGAGCAGTACTTC
TRBV5-6,-,once,TRBJ1-3,CASSLAPRGTIYF,TGTGCCAGCAGCTTGGCCCCCCGAGGAACCATATATTTT
TRBV5-1,-,-,TRBJ1-6,CASSLDGTADSPLHF,TGCGCCAGCAGCTTGGATGGGACTGCGGATTCACCCCTCCACTTT
TRBV18,TRBD1,-,TRBJ1-1,CASSPDRGRGVAFF,TGTGCCAGCTCCCCGGACAGGGGACGGGGAGTGGCTTTCTTT
TRBV4-1,-,-,TRBJ1-2,CASSQLSMEFTAGGYTF,TGCGCCAGCAGCCAACTGAGCATGGAGTTCACCGCCGGGGGCTACACCTTC
TRBV7-6,TRBD2,-,TRBJ2-1,CASSVGVAGVPLSYNEQFF,TGTGCCAGCAGCGTAGGTGTAGCGGGGGTGCCCCTCTCCTACAATGAGCAGTTCTTC
TRBV18,TRBD2,few,TRBJ2-7,CASSPGTSVSYEQYF,TGTGCCAGCTCACCCGGGACTAGCGTATCCTACGAGCAGTACTTC
TRBV6-6,TRBD2,-,TRBJ2-5,CASSYPLAGEEETQYF,TGTGCCAGCAGTTACCCACTAGCGGGAGAGGAAGAGACCCAGTACTTC
TRBV10-3,-,-,TRBJ1-1,CAISELRRGRMNTEAFF,TGTGCCATCAGCGAACTACGTAGGGGTCGCATGAACACTGAAGCTTTCTTT
TRBV5-1,TRBD1,-,TRBJ1-2,CASSKDRNYGYTF,TGCGCCAGCAGCAAGGACAGGAACTATGGCTACACCTTC
TRBV10-3,TRBD1,once,TRBJ1-2,CAISPGTGQYGYTF,TGTGCCATCAGCCCCGGGACAGGGCAGTATGGCTACACCTTC
TRBV5-5,-,-,TRBJ2-7,CASSLESSYEQYF,TGTGCCAGCAGCTTAGAGAGCTCCTACGAGCAGTACTTC
TRBV19,-,-,TRBJ2-4,CASSTSLGSHGDIQYF,TGTGCCAGTAGTACTTCCCTGGGCTCCCACGGGGACATTCAGTACTTC
TRBV21-1,-,-,TRBJ1-6,CASSKDLGPRDRVNSPLHF,TGTGCCAGCAGCAAAGATCTCGGCCCGAGGGACAGGGTGAATTCACCCCTCCACTTT
TRBV5-4,TRBD2,once,TRBJ2-2,CASSTLRLAGGLDTGELFF,TGTGCCAGCAGCACACTACGGCTAGCGGGGGGGCTAGACACCGGGGAGCTGTTTTTT
TRBV5-4,TRBD1,-,TRBJ2-2,CASSFGQGNTGELFF,TGTGCCAGCAGCTTCGGACAGGGGAACACCGGGGAGCTGTTTTTT
TRBV19,TRBD1,-,TRBJ1-5,CASVQGDGNQPQHF,TGTGCCAGTGTACAGGGGGATGGCAATCAGCCCCAGCATTTT
TRBV5-1,TRBD2,-,TRBJ2-7,CASSFSGTSGTPLGYEQYF,TGCGCCAGCAGTTTCTCCGGGACTAGCGGGACCCCCTTAGGATACGAGCAGTACTTC
TRBV9,TRBD1,-,TRBJ1-1,CASSIPDRNYWTEAFF,TGTGCCAGCAGCATACCGGACAGGAACTATTGGACTGAAGCTTTCTTT
TRBV5-4,TRBD2,-,TRBJ2-5,CASSAQVAGGQETQYF,TGTGCCAGCAGCGCCCAAGTAGCGGGGGGGCAAGAGACCCAGTACTTC
TRBV3-1/TRBV3-2,-,once,TRBJ1-4,CASSRGGTNEKLFF,TGTGCCAGCAGCAGGGGGGGCACTAATGAAAAACTGTTTTTT
TRBV5-4,TRBD2,-,TRBJ2-1,CASTDSGRASNEQFF,TGTGCCAGCACCGATAGCGGGAGGGCCTCCAATGAGCAGTTCTTC
TRBV7-8,-,-,TRBJ1-3,CASNSASAASGNTIYF,TGTGCCAGCAATTCGGCCAGCGCAGCCTCTGGAAACACCATATATTTT
TRBV30,-,-,TRBJ1-6,CAWTGRTANSPLHF,TGTGCCTGGACCGGCAGGACAGCTAATTCACCCCTCCACTTT
TRBV15,-,-,TRBJ2-6,CATSSPKTGVGSGANVLTF,TGTGCCACCAGCAGCCCGAAGACAGGAGTCGGCTCTGGGGCCAACGTCCTGACTTTC
TRBV14,TRBD1,-,TRBJ2-2,CASSPRQGATLGELFF,TGTGCCAGCAGTCCGCGACAGGGGGCTACGTTAGGGGAGCTGTTTTTT